This T cell receptor beta chain was retrieved from a study of cytomegalovirus exposure and HLA in healthy donors. Study as a whole: Researchers previously reported finding 90 million to 120 million unique TCR beta sequences from around 200 million T cells.

The PCR ran on 60 Vbeta and 13 Jbeta primers. Data came from immunoSEQ multiplex PCR; TCRdb stores just in-frame clones and leaves some out. The sample has around 150,000 clones, nearly 80% seen once. Trimming left V 4 bases short and J 12 bases short, with 15 bases between. This CDR3 contains 12 residues. Per the germline V gene, CDR1 is SNHLY and CDR2 is FYNNEI. The TCR originated in a man younger than 45 in good health and CMV-seronegative. The chain carries TRBV2 and TRBJ1-1; D call uncertain. Source material: PBMCs. The DNA of the CDR3 is TGTGCCAGCAGTGCCGGGGAAACATCAACTTTCTTT. This sequence encodes CASSAGETSTFF.